This T cell receptor (beta chain) was documented in a study of regulatory T cells in long-lasting Graves disease (dated by TCRdb to 2020 to 2022). In terms of the full investigation: Antithyroid drugs had been taken for less than 3 months by newly diagnosed Graves' disease patients. This study used TCR sequencing and RNA sequencing of peripheral blood to compare persistent Graves' disease patients against newly diagnosed Graves' disease patients. The study was registered as a clinical trial and conducted in China. TCR sequencing covered 13 persistent and around 20 newly diagnosed Graves' disease patients, 33 samples in total. The full study reports these points: The authors acknowledged the small sample size as a limitation that may reduce accuracy. Only peripheral blood was studied, because thyroid tissue, the primary lesion, was inaccessible. Only the TCR beta chain was sequenced and analyzed. More public clonotypes were shared among persistent patients (more than 2,500) than among newly diagnosed patients (under 1,000). Preferential use of TRBV28, TRBJ1-2 and TRBJ2-5 was observed in persistent disease, whereas TRBV20-1 and TRBJ2-1 were favored in newly diagnosed disease. Lower TCR Shannon entropy and fewer highly expanded clones were observed in persistent Graves' disease patients than in newly diagnosed patients, which suggested clonal expansion.

This clonotype was picked up many times. The specificity of this receptor is unknown. Base-call qualities are not available, and no considerably larger clone is one nucleotide away. V is cut back by 6 bases and J by 4 bases, with 15 bases in the junction unmatched. CDR1 is given as MNHEY and CDR2 as SMNVEV, both from the germline V gene (reference sequence). Inclusive of the bounding cysteine and phenylalanine, the CDR3 is 17 residues long. The only DNA kept is the CDR3, 51 bases in frame from the first base. Library preparation used multiplex PCR. Data came from an Illumina HiSeq 4000. CDR3 regions were amplified by Arm-PCR with iRepertoire HTBI primers to construct TCR beta libraries. Before sequencing, the PCR products went through gel purification. The study's processing was this. A total of some 65 TRBV and 14 TRBJ segments were identified across samples and were used for gene usage analysis of CDR3 amino acid clonotypes. COPE and FqMerger were used to merge the filtered high-quality paired reads into contigs. Contigs were aligned with BLAST to IMGT TRBV, TRBD and TRBJ reference genes, and CDR3 was defined per IMGT. Any clonotype with a frequency above 0.1% was classified as a highly expanded clone. Shannon entropy served as the measure of repertoire diversity, while the Gini coefficient captured V-J evenness. A clonotype found in more than one individual was treated as public. Using fastp trimming at Q25 and MiXCR clonotype assembly, TCRdb reanalyzed the public sequencing data and kept in-frame beta chains. CDR3 protein duplicates are merged, each entry listing the most common genes and DNA. The V and J calls shown here were made by TCRdb, not taken from the authors' results. The sample table records 520,000 or so distinct CDR3 sequences; approximately 12% of these occur just once. In total, the top ten clones hold over 7% of the sample.

This specimen's time point label, per the study, means: newly diagnosed GD, antithyroid drugs for less than 3 months. RNA was extracted from PBMCs in TRIzol for both TCR sequencing and RNA sequencing. Graves' disease was diagnosed according to American Thyroid Association guidelines. Patients were recruited from an endocrinology department in Xi'an, China. Each patient gave 7 to 9.5 milliliters of peripheral blood, collected in an EDTA anticoagulant tube. Ficoll Paque Plus density gradient separation was used to isolate PBMCs, and no further T cell sorting was done. RNA quality was checked with an Agilent 2100 Bioanalyzer and agarose gel, and concentration with a NanoDrop 2000. Separately, the same data were catalogued under a study of T cells in Graves' hyperthyroidism and ophthalmopathy. Per that second paper: Stable Graves' hyperthyroidism was defined as the absence of progression to ophthalmopathy over 18 months of follow-up. Hyperthyroidism patients were newly diagnosed, with disease duration under 2 months, and aged 18 to 65 years. The study excluded patients with uncontrolled infections, other autoimmune diseases, pregnancy or lactation. Clinical symptoms, serum thyroxine and TRAb, thyroid ultrasound, and orbital computed tomography formed the basis for the diagnoses. The first round of RT-PCR for the TCR CDR3 was performed with the HTBI primer set and the Qiagen OneStep RT-PCR kit. Most expanded thyroid clonotypes (frequency above 0.001) were also found in blood, which suggests that blood repertoires may mirror thyroid immune responses. A 13 V-J signature model separated ophthalmopathy from stable hyperthyroidism, with about 90% sensitivity and roughly 81% specificity in cross-validation and 80%/75% in testing. During validation, the model predicted progression to ophthalmopathy a median of roughly six months ahead of onset, with more than 55% sensitivity and 72% to 80% specificity. A discovery cohort of roughly 100 patients, roughly 40 with Graves' ophthalmopathy and approximately 55 with stable Graves' hyperthyroidism, was used to find distinguishing TCR V-J signatures. Prospective prediction of ophthalmopathy was tested in an independent validation cohort consisting of under 20 hyperthyroidism patients and over 15 patients who later progressed to ophthalmopathy. The 100 discovery patients were divided at random into training and test sets in a 7:3 ratio. In several Graves' hyperthyroidism patients, the study also compared T-cell repertoires from thyroid tissue with T-cell repertoires from blood. After blood sampling, hyperthyroidism patients were treated with methimazole at a starting dose of 30 mg daily, and ophthalmopathy patients were treated with high-dose intravenous methylprednisolone. Libraries were constructed in a second round of multiplex PCR, after which size selection and purification were carried out. Sequencing of the libraries was done on an Illumina HiSeq2000 using paired-end 100 bp reads. SOAPnuke was used to process the raw data, removing reads that contained adapters or uncalled bases, had a mean Phred below 15, or lacked an exact match to the constant primer or identifier. High-quality paired reads were merged with COPE v1.2.5, and unique nucleotide sequences were defined as clonotypes. Clonotypes were aligned to IMGT TRBV, TRBD and TRBJ reference segments using MiTCR v1.1. The analysis was restricted to V-J combinations with a frequency above 0.0001, which together covered about 99% of the repertoires. The TCS score was defined as the ratio of F50 (clonal expansion) to E x V (chaos), calculated using BLOSUM62-based TCRdist between CDR3 peptides within each V-J. Welch's t-statistics and random forest reduced fewer than 550 V-J features to 10 to 15, which were used in a naive Bayes classifier (R e1071). No statistical method was used to fix the sample size in advance, and group allocation was not hidden from the investigators. According to the paper, TCR Vbeta CDR3 sequencing was carried out on 120 to 150 peripheral blood samples, which came from some 41 ophthalmopathy, about 75 hyperthyroidism and roughly 17 progressor patients.

The receptor chain draws on TRBV27 and TRBJ2-5, and 9 junctional nucleotides match TRBD2. Sequenced here: peripheral blood mononuclear cells (PBMCs), sampled at new diagnosis, from a patient treated with antithyroid drugs. The origin of this receptor is a woman younger than 45 with Graves disease. Donor details come from another sample of the same person, matched by shared clones. The nucleotide sequence is TGTGCCAGCAGCTTACGGCGGGAGGGCGAGTGGGTAGAGACCCAGTACTTC. Its protein product is CASSLRREGEWVETQYF.